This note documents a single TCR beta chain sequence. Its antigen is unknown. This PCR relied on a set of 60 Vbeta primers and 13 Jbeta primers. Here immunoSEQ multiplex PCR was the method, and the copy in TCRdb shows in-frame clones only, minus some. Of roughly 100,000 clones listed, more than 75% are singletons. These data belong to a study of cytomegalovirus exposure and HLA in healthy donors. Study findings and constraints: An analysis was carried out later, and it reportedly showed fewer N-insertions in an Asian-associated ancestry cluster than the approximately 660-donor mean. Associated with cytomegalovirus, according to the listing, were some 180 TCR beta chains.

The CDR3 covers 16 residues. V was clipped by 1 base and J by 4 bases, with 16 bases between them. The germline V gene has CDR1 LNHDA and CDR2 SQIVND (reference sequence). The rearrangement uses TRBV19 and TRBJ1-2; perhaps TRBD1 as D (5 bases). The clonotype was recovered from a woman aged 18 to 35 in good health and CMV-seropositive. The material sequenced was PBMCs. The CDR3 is CASSIARGHQIYGYTF. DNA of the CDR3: TGTGCCAGTAGTATAGCTCGAGGACACCAGATCTATGGCTACACCTTC.